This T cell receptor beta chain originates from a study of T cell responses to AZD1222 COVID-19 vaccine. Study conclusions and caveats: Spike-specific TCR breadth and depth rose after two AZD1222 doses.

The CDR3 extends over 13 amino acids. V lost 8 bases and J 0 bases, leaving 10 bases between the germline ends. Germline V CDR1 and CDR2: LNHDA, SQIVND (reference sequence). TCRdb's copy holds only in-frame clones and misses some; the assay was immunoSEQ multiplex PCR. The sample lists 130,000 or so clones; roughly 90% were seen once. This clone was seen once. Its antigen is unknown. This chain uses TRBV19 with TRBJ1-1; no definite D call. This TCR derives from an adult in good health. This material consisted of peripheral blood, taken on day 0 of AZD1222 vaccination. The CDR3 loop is CASSDGLNTEAFF. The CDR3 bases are TGTGCCAGTTCGGATGGATTGAACACTGAAGCTTTCTTT.